The T cell receptor beta chain described here comes from a study of blood T cell repertoires in COVID-19. Study overall: Acute and convalescent COVID-19 specimens originated in the United States, Italy and Spain. PBMCs, B-cell-depleted T cells, or T cells were the source of the cDNA or gDNA that made up the material.

The CDR3 is made up of 13 amino acids. The V gene lost 1 base and the J gene lost 7 bases, with 8 bases spanning the gap. Germline assignment: CDR1 SGHVS and CDR2 FQNEAQ. Authors' methods: Estimation of nucleated cell counts relied on the amplification of reference gene primers. Data came from immunoSEQ multiplex PCR; TCRdb stores just in-frame clones and leaves some out. That table supplies the V and J calls and clone size; D and trimming were determined from the DNA. The sample comprises about 62,000 clones, roughly 80% of which are singletons, and approximately 6.8% rests with the top ten. The clonotype was recovered from a woman aged 45-59 years with active or convalescent COVID-19. J is TRBJ2-4 and V is TRBV7-8; D is ambiguous. The specimen was peripheral blood. The CDR3 nucleotides read TGTGCCAGCAGCTTAGACTTTCGCAACATTCAGTACTTC. It translates to CASSLDFRNIQYF.